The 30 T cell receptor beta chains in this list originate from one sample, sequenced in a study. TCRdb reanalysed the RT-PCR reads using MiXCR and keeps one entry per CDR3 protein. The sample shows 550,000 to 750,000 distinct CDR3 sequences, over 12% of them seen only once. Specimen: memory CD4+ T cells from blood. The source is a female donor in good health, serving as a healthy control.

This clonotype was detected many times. The CDR3 sequence: CASSARDRGVDQPQHF. In DNA form, the CDR3 reads TGTGCCAGCAGTGCCCGGGACAGGGGTGTGGATCAGCCCCAGCATTTT. The genes are TRBV25-1 and TRBJ1-5; 10 positions agree with TRBD1. The trim removed 4 bases at V and 5 bases at J, leaving 8 bases unmatched. CDR1 MGHDK and CDR2 SYGVNS come from the germline V gene. This CDR3 has 16 amino acids.

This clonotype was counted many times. CDR3 coding DNA: TGTGCCAGCAGCGCGCCAGGGGTTCGGGAGACCCAGTACTTC. Translation: CASSAPGVRETQYF. The chain recombines TRBV12-3 or TRBV12-4 with TRBJ2-5, with TRBD1 as a possible D gene (6 bases). The CDR3 consists of 14 residues. Trimming pared 6 bases from V and 5 bases from J, leaving 16 bases between.

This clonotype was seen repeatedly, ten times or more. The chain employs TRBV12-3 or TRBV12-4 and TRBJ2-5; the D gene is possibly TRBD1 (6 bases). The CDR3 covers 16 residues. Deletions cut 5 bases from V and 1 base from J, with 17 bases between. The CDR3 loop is CASSPIQGVSQETQYF. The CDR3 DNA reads TGTGCCAGCAGTCCAATACAGGGCGTGTCCCAAGAGACCCAGTACTTC.

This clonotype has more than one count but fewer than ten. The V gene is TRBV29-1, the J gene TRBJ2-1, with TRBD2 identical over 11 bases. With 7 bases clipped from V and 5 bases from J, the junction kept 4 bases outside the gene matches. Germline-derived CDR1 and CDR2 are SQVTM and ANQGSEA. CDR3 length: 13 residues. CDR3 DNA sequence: TGCAGCGGAGAGGGACTAGCGGACAATGAGCAGTTCTTC. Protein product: CSGEGLADNEQFF.

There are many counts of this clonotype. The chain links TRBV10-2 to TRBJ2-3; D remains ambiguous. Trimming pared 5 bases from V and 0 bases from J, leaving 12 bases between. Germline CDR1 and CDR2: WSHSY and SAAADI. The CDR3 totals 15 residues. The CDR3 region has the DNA TGCGCCAGCAGTCCCCTTGCGACTAGCACAGATACGCAGTATTTT. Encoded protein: CASSPLATSTDTQYF.

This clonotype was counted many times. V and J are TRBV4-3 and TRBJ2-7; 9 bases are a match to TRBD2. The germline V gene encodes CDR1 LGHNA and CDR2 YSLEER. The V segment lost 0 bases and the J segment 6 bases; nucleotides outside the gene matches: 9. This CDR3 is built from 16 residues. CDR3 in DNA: TGCGCCAGCAGCCAAGATCTTGTAGCGGGGGAGGTCGAGCAGTACTTC. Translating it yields CASSQDLVAGEVEQYF.

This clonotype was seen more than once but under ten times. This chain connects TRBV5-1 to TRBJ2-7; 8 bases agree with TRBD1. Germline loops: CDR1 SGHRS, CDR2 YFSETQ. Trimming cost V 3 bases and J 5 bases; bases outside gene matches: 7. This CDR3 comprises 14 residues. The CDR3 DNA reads TGCGCCAGCAGCTGGAGCTCAGGGGGCGACGAGCAGTACTTC. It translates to CASSWSSGGDEQYF.

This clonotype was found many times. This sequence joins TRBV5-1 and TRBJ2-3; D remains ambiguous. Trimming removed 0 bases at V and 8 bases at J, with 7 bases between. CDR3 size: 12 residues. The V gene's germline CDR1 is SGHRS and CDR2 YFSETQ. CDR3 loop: CASSLEVGTQYF. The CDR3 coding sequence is TGCGCCAGCAGCTTGGAAGTAGGTACGCAGTATTTT.

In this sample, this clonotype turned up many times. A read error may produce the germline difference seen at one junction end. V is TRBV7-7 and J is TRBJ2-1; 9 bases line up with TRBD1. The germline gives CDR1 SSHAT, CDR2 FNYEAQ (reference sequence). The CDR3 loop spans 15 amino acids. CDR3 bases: TGTGCTAGCAGCTTAGAGGGACAGGGACACAGTGAGCAGTTCTTC. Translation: CASSLEGQGHSEQFF.

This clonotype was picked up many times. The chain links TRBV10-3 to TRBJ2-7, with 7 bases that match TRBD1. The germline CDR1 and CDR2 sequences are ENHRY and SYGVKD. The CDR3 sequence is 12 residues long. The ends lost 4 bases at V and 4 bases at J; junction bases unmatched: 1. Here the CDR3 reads CAISAGGYEQYF. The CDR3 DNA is TGTGCCATCAGTGCAGGGGGTTACGAGCAGTACTTC.

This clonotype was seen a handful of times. The CDR3 DNA reads TGTGCCAGCAGCGCTCTTCAAACCGCGACTAGCGGGGATTACAATGAGCAGTTCTTC. Amino acid sequence: CASSALQTATSGDYNEQFF. The genes are TRBV9 and TRBJ2-1; 11 bases match TRBD2. Per the germline V gene, CDR1 is SGDLS and CDR2 is YYNGEE. There are 19 residues in the CDR3. Trimming cost V 3 bases and J 4 bases; bases outside gene matches: 15.

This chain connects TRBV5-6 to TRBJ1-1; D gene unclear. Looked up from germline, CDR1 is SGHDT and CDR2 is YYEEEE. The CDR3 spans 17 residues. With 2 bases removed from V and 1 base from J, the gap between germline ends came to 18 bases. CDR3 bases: TGTGCCAGCAGCTTCTATCTTTCTCCCCATGGGAACACTGAAGCTTTCTTT. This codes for CASSFYLSPHGNTEAFF. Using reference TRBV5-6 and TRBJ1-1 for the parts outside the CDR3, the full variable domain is DAGVTQSPTHLIKTRGQQVTLRCSPKSGHDTVSWYQQALGQGPQFIFQYYEEEERQRGNFPDRFSGHQFPNYSSELNVNALLLGDSALYLCASSFYLSPHGNTEAFFGQGTRLTVV.

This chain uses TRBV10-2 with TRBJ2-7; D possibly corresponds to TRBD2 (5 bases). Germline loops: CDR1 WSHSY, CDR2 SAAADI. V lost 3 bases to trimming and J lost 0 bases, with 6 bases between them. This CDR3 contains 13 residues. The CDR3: CASSDAGSYEQYF. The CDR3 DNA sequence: TGCGCCAGCAGTGATGCGGGCTCCTACGAGCAGTACTTC.

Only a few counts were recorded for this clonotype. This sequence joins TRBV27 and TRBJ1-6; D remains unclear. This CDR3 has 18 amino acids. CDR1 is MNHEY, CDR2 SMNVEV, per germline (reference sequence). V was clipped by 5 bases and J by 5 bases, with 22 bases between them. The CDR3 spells CASSQDNWNRFNNSPLHF. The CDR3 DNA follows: TGTGCCAGCAGTCAAGACAATTGGAACCGGTTCAATAATTCACCCCTCCACTTT.

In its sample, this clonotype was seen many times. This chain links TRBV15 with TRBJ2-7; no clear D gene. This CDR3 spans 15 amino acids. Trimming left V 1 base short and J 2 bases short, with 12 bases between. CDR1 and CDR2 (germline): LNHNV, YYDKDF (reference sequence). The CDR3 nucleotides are TGTGCCACCAGCAGAGTACGAGCCCTAACCTACGAGCAGTACTTC. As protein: CATSRVRALTYEQYF.

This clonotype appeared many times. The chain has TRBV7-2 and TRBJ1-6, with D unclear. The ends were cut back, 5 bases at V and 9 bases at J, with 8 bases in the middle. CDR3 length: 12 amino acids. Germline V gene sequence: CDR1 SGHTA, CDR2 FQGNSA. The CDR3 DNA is TGTGCCAGCAGCCACCCGTTTTCACCCCTCCACTTT. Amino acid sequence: CASSHPFSPLHF.

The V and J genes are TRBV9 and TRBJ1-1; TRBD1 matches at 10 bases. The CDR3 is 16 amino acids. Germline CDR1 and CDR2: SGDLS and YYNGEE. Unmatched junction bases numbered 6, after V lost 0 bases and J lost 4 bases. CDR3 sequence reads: CASSVAVTGGFTEAFF. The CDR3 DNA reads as TGTGCCAGCAGCGTAGCTGTGACAGGGGGCTTCACTGAAGCTTTCTTT.

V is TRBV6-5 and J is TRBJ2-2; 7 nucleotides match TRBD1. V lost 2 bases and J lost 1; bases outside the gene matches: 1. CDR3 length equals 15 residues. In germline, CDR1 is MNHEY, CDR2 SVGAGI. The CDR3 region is CASSYRGLNTGELFF. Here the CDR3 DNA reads TGTGCCAGCAGTTACAGGGGGCTGAACACCGGGGAGCTGTTTTTT.

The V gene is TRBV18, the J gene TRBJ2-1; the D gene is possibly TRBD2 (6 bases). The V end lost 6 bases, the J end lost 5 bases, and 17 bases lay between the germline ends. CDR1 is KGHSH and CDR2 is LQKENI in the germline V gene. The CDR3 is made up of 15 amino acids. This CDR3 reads CASSLSSALDNEQFF. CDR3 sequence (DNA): TGTGCCAGCTCCTTATCTAGCGCCCTTGACAATGAGCAGTTCTTC.

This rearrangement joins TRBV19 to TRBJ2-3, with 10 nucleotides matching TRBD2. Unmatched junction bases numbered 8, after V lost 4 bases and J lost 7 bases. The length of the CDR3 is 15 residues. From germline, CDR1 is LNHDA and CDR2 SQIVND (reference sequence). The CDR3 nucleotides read TGTGCCAGTAGTACGACCGGGACTAGCGTGAATACGCAGTATTTT. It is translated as CASSTTGTSVNTQYF.

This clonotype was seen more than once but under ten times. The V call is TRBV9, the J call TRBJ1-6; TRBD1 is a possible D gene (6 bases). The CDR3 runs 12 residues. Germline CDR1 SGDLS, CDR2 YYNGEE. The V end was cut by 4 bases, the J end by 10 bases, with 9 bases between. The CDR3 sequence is CASSSGASPLHF. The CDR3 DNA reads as TGTGCCAGCAGCTCAGGGGCCTCACCCCTCCACTTT. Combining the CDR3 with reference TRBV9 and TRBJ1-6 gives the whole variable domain DSGVTQTPKHLITATGQRVTLRCSPRSGDLSVYWYQQSLDQGLQFLIQYYNGEERAKGNILERFSAQQFPDLHSELNLSSLELGDSALYFCASSSGASPLHFGNGTRLTVT.

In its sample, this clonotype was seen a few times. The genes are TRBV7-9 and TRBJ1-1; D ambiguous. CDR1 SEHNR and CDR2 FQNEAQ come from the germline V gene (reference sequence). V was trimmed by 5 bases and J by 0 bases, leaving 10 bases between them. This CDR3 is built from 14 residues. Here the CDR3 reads CASSRFPMNTEAFF. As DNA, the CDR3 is TGTGCCAGCAGCCGCTTTCCAATGAACACTGAAGCTTTCTTT.

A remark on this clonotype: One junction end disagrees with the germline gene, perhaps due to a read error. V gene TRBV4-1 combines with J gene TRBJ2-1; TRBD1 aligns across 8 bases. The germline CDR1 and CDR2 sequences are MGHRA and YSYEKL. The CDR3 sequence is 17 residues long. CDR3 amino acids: CASSRTGFGDTYNEQFF. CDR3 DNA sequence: TGCGCCAGCAGCCGGACAGGGTTCGGGGATACGTACAACGAGCAGTTCTTC.

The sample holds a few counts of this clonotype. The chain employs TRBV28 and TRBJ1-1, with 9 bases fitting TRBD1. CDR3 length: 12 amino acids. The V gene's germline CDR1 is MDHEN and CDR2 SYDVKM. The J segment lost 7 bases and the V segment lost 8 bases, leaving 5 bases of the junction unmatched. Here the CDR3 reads CASGGQGGEAFF. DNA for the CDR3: TGTGCCAGCGGGGGACAGGGCGGTGAAGCTTTCTTT.

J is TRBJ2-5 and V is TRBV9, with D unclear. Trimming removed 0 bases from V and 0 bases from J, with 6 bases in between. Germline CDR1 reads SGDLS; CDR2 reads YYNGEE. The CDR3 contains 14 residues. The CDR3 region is CASSVDPNQETQYF. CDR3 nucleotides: TGTGCCAGCAGCGTAGACCCAAACCAAGAGACCCAGTACTTC.

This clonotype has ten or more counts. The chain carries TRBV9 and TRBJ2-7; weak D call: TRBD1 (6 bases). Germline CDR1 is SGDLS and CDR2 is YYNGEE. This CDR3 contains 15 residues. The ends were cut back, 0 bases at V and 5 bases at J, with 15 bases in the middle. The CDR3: CASSVDWGLNDEQYF. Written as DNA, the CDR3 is TGTGCCAGCAGCGTAGACTGGGGGCTTAACGACGAGCAGTACTTC.

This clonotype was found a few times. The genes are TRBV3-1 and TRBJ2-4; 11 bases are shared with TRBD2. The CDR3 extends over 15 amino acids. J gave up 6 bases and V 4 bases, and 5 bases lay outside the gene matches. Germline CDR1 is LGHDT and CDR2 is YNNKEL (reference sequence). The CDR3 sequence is CASSLSGTSGNIQYF. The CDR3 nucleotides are TGTGCCAGCAGCCTTTCCGGGACTAGCGGAAACATTCAGTACTTC.

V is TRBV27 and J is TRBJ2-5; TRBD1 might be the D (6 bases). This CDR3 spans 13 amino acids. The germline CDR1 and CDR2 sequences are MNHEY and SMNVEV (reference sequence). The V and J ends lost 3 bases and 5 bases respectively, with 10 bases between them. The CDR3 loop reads CASSLDRRETQYF. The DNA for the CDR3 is TGTGCCAGCAGTTTGGACAGAAGGGAGACCCAGTACTTC.

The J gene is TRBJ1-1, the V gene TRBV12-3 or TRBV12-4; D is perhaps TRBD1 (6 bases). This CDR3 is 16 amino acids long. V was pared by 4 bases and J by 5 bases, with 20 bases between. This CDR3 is CASSSLIDRLGTEAFF. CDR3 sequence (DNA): TGTGCCAGCAGTTCTTTGATTGACAGGTTGGGGACTGAAGCTTTCTTT.

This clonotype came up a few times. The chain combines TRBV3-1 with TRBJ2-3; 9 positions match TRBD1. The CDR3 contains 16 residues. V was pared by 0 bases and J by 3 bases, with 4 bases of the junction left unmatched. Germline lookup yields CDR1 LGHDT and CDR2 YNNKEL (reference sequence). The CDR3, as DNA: TGTGCCAGCAGCCAAGATAACAGGGGGCTAACAGATACGCAGTATTTT. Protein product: CASSQDNRGLTDTQYF.